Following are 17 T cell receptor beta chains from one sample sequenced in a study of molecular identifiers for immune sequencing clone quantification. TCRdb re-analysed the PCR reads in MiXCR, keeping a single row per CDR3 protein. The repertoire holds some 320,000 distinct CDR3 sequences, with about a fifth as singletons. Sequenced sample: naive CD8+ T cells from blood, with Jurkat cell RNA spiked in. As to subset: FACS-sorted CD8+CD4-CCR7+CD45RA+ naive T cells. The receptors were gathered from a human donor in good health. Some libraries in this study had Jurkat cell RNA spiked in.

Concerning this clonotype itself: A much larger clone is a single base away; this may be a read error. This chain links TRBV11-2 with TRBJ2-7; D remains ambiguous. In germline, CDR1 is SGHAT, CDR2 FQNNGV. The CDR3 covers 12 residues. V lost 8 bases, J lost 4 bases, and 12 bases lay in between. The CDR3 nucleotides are TGTGCCAGCGCCCTGCGTGGGTACGAGCAGTACTTC. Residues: CASALRGYEQYF.

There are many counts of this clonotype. The CDR3 loop reads CASSPYGVAFEQYF. The DNA for the CDR3 is TGTGCCAGCAGCCCGTACGGTGTAGCGTTCGAGCAGTACTTC. The chain recombines TRBV27 with TRBJ2-7; tentatively, D is TRBD2 (5 bases). Germline CDR1 MNHEY, CDR2 SMNVEV (reference sequence). V was shortened by 6 bases and J by 6 bases, with 18 bases between the two germline ends. The length of the CDR3 is 14 residues.

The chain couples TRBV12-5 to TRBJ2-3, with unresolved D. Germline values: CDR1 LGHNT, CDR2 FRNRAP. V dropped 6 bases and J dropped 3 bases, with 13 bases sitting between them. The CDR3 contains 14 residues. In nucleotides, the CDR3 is TGTGCTAGTGGCGTCGGGCTCGAGACAGATACGCAGTATTTT. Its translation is CASGVGLETDTQYF. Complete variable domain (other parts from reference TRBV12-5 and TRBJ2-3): DARVTQTPRHKVTEMGQEVTMRCQPILGHNTVFWYRQTMMQGLELLAYFRNRAPLDDSGMPKDRFSAEMPDATLATLKIQPSEPRDSAVYFCASGVGLETDTQYFGPGTRLTVL.

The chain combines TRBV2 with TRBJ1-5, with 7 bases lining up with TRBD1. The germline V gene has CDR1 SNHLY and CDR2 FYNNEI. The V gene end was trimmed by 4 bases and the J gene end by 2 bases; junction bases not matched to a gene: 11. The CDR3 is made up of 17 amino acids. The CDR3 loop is CASSGAQDRIGNQPQHF. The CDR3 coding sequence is TGTGCCAGCAGTGGGGCCCAGGACAGGATTGGCAATCAGCCCCAGCATTTT.

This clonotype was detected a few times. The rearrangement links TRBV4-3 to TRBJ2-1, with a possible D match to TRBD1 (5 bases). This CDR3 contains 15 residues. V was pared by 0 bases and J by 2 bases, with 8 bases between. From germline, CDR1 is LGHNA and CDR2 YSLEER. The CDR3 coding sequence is TGCGCCAGCAGCCAAGAGACAGCGACCTACAATGAGCAGTTCTTC. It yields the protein CASSQETATYNEQFF.

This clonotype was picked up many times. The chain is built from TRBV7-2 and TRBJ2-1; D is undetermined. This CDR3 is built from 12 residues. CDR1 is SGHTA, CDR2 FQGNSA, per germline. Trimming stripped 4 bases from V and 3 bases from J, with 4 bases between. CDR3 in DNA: TGTGCCAGCAGCTCTCGCTACAATGAGCAGTTCTTC. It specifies CASSSRYNEQFF.

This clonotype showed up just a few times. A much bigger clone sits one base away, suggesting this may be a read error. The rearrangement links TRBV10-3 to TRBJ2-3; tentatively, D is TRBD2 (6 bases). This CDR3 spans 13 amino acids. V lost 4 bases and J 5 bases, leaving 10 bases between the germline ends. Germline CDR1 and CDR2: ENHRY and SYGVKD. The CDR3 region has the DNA TGTGCCATCAGTGTAAACGGGGGAGATACGCAGTATTTT. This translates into CAISVNGGDTQYF.

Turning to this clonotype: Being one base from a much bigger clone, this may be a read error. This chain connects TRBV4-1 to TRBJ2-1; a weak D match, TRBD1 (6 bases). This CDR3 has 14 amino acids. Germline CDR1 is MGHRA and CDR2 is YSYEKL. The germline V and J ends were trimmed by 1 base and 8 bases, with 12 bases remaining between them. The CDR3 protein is CASSQGTGYDEQFF. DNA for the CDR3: TGCGCCAGCAGCCAAGGTACAGGGTACGATGAGCAGTTCTTC.

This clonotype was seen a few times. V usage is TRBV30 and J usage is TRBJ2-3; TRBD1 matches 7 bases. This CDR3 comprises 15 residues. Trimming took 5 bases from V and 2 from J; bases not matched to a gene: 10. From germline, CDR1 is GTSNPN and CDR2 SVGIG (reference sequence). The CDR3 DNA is TGTGCCTGGGACTCGACAGGGACCTACACAGATACGCAGTATTTT. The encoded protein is CAWDSTGTYTDTQYF.

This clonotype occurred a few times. CDR3 sequence: CASSYGLAITDTQYF. CDR3 nucleotide sequence: TGTGCCAGCAGTTACGGACTAGCCATCACAGATACGCAGTATTTT. The chain combines TRBV6-2 or TRBV6-3 with TRBJ2-3; 8 bases map to TRBD2. With V trimmed by 2 bases and J by 2 bases, 3 bases remained unmatched. The CDR3 covers 15 residues. Germline CDR1 reads MNHEY; CDR2 reads SVGEGT.

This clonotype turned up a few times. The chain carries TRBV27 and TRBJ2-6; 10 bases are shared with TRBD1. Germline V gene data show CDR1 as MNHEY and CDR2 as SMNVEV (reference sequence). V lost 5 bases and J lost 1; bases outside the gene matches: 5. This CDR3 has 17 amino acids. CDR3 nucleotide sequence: TGTGCCAGCAGTGGGGGACAGGGGATATCTGGGGCCAACGTCCTGACTTTC. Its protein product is CASSGGQGISGANVLTF.

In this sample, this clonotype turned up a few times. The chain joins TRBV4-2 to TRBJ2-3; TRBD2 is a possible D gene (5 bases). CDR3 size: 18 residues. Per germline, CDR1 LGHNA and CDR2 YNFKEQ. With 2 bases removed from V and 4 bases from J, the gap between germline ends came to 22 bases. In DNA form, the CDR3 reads TGTGCCAGCAGCCAACAAGCCTCCAGCGGTGCCGGCGCAGATACGCAGTATTTT. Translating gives CASSQQASSGAGADTQYF.

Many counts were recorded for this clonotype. The CDR3 nucleotides are TGCAGTGCTAGAGATGGGGCGGGAGGGAACTACGAGCAGTACTTC. Translation: CSARDGAGGNYEQYF. This chain connects TRBV20-1 to TRBJ2-7, with 9 bases fitting TRBD2. The CDR3 sequence is 15 residues long. Germline CDR1 reads DFQATT; CDR2 reads SNEGSKA (reference sequence). The V gene end was trimmed by 0 bases and the J gene end by 3 bases; junction bases not matched to a gene: 6.

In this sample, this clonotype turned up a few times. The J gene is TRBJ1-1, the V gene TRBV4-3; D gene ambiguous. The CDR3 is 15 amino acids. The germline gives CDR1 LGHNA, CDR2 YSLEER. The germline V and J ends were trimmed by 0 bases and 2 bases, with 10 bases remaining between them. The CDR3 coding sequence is TGCGCCAGCAGCCAAGATACGCGGACCAACACTGAAGCTTTCTTT. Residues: CASSQDTRTNTEAFF.

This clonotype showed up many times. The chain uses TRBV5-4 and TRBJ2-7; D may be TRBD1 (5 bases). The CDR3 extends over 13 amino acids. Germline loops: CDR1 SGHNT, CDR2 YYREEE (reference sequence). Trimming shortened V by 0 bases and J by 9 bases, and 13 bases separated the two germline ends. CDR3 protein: CASSLADTPRQYF. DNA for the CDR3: TGTGCCAGCAGCTTGGCGGACACACCTCGGCAGTACTTC.

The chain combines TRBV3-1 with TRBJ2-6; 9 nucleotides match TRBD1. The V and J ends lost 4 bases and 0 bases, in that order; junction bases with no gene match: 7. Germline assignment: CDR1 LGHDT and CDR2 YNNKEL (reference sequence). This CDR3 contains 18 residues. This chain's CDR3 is CASSLPGQGPSGANVLTF. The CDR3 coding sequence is TGTGCCAGCAGCCTCCCGGGACAGGGTCCCTCTGGGGCCAACGTCCTGACTTTC. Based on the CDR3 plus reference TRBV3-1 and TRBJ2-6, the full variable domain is DTAVSQTPKYLVTQMGNDKSIKCEQNLGHDTMYWYKQDSKKFLKIMFSYNNKELIINETVPNRFSPKSPDKAHLNLHINSLELGDSAVYFCASSLPGQGPSGANVLTFGAGSRLTVL.

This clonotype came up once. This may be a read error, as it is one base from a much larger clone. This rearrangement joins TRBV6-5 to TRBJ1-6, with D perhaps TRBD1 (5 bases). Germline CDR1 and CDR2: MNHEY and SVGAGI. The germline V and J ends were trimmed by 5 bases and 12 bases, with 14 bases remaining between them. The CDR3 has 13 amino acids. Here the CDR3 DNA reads TGTGCCAGCAGTACCCGGGACGGAGGACCCCTCCACTTT. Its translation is CASSTRDGGPLHF.